This paragraph reports one T cell receptor (beta chain). Its antigen is as yet unknown. Isolated RNA was reverse transcribed in full, so expressed TCRB transcripts were sequenced. Generated by immunoSEQ multiplex PCR, the TCRdb table keeps only in-frame clones and is missing some. This sample yields 400,000 to 450,000 clones, of which approximately 15% are seen a single time; under 0.04% belongs to the top ten. This CDR3 has 13 residues. CDR1 is SGHAT and CDR2 is FQNNGV in the germline V gene. The V and J ends lost 1 base and 1 base respectively, with 4 bases between them. These data are taken from a study of beta chain features in type 1 diabetes. Study in general: No age, gender or cell yield differences were seen between patients and healthy donors. All samples combined gave about 100 million sorted cells for examination.

Findings and caveats of the study: The study found fewer insertions and more deletions at VDJ junctions in type 1 diabetes patients. There was a possibility that cDNA sequencing over-represented cells with high TCR expression.

This clonotype was sampled from a man younger than 40 in good health. Sequenced material: naive CD4+ T cells from blood. The chain couples TRBV11-2 to TRBJ2-5; D is uncertain. CDR3 in amino acids: CASSLGFQETQYF. CDR3 coding DNA: TGTGCCAGCAGCTTAGGTTTCCAAGAGACCCAGTACTTC.